Many counts were recorded for the clone carrying this TCR beta chain. Its antigen is undetermined. This sample was included in a study of T cell repertoires in cytomegalovirus infection. Whole-study context: The authors used CMV epitopes that were HLA-C-restricted (recently identified) and HLA-B-restricted (well studied). CMV infection plus the matching HLA type was flagged by public TCR beta signatures.

The study's findings and limits: In two of eight donors, the top clonotype was HLA-C-restricted CMV-specific. Cumulative public TCR beta family frequency identified CMV carriers with the relevant HLA.

Trimming removed 5 bases from V and 5 bases from J, with 12 bases in between. The CDR3 loop spans 13 amino acids. CDR1 and CDR2 (germline): MNHEY, SVGAGI. TCRdb reprocessed the reads via MiXCR and lists one record per CDR3 protein. The data hold about 310,000 distinct CDR3 sequences, with around a quarter observed a single time. This chain links TRBV6-5 with TRBJ1-1; no reliable D call. The TCR was taken from a human donor in good health (CMV status not recorded). Some clones in this sample may be carry-over from other donors' samples. The sample here was cultured PBMCs, taken from culture after CMV antigen stimulation. CDR3 protein: CASSKGSTTEAFF. DNA of the CDR3: TGTGCCAGCAGTAAGGGATCGACAACTGAAGCTTTCTTT.